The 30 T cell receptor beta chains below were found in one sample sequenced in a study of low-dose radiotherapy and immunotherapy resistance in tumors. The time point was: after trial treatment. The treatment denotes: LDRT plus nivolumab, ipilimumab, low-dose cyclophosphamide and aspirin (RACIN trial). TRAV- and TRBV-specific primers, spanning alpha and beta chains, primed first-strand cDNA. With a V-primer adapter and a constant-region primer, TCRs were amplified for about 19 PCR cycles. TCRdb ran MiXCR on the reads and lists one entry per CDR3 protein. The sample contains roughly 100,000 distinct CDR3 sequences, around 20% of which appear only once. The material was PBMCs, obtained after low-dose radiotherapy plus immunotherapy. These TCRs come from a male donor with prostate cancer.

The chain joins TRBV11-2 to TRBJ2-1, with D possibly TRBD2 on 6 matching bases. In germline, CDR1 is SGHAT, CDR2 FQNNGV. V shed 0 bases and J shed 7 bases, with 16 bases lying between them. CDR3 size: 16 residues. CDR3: CASSLEAGSGRNEQFF. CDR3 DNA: TGTGCCAGCAGCTTAGAAGCGGGCAGTGGACGGAATGAGCAGTTCTTC.

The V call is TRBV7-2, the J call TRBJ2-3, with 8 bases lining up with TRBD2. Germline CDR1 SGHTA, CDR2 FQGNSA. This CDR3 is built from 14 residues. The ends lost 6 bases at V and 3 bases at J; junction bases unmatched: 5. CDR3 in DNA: TGTGCCAGCAGGCGAGCGGGGGAAACAGATACGCAGTATTTT. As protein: CASRRAGETDTQYF.

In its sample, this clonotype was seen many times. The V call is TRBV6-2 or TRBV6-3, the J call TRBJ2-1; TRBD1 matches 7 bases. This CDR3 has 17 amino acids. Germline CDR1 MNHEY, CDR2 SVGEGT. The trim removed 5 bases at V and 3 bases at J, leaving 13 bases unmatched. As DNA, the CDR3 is TGTGCCAGCAGTCCCCCCTCCCGACAGGGTGGCTACAATGAGCAGTTCTTC. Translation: CASSPPSRQGGYNEQFF.

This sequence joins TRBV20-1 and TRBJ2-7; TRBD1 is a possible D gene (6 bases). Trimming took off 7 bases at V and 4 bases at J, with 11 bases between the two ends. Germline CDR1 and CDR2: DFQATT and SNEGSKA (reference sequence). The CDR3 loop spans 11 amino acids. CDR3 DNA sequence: TGCAGTGTCACCACAGGGTACGAGCAGTACTTC. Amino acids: CSVTTGYEQYF.

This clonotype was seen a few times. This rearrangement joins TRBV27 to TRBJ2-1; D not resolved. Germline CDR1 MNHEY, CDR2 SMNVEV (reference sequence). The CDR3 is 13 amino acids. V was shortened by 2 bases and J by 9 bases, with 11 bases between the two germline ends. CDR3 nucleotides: TGTGCCAGCAGTTTACGCGGCCTCGCTGAGCAGTTCTTC. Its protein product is CASSLRGLAEQFF.

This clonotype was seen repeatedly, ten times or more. CDR3 DNA sequence: TGTGCCAGCAGCCCCTCCATGGCGCTAGCGGGGATTTCGACCCAGTACTTC. This gives the protein CASSPSMALAGISTQYF. The rearrangement links TRBV4-2 to TRBJ2-5, with 9 bases matching TRBD2. V lost 4 bases and J lost 7; bases outside the gene matches: 16. The CDR3 is 17 residues long. CDR1 is LGHNA and CDR2 is YNFKEQ in the germline V gene.

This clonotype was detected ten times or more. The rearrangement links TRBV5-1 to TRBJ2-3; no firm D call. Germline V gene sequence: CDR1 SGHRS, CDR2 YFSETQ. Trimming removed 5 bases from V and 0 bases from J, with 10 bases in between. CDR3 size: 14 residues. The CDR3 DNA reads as TGCGCCAGCAGTCCCAAGGAAAGCACAGATACGCAGTATTTT. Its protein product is CASSPKESTDTQYF. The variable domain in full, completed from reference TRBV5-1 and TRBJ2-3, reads KAGVTQTPRYLIKTRGQQVTLSCSPISGHRSVSWYQQTPGQGLQFLFEYFSETQRNKGNFPGRFSGRQFSNSRSEMNVSTLELGDSALYLCASSPKESTDTQYFGPGTRLTVL.

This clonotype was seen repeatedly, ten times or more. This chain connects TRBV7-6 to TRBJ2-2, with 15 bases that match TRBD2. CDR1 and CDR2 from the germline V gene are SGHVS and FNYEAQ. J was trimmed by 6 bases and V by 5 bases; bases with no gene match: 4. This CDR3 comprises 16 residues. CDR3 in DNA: TGTGCCAGCAGCCCCCGGACTAGCGGGGGGGCCGGGGAGCTGTTTTTT. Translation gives CASSPRTSGGAGELFF. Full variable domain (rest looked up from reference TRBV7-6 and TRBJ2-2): GAGVSQSPRYKVTKRGQDVALRCDPISGHVSLYWYRQALGQGPEFLTYFNYEAQQDKSGLPNDRFSAERPEGSISTLTIQRTEQRDSAMYRCASSPRTSGGAGELFFGEGSRLTVL.

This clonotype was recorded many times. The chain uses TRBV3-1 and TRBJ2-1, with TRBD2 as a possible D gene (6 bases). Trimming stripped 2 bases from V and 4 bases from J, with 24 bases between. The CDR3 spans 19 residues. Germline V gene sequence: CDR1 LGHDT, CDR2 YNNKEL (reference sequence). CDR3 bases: TGTGCCAGCAGCCAAAATCCCGGCGGGCCGATACTAGCTTACAATGAGCAGTTCTTC. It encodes CASSQNPGGPILAYNEQFF.

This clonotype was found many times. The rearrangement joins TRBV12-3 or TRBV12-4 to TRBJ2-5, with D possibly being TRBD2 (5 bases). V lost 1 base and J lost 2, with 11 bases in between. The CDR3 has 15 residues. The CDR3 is CASSLGPGKQETQYF. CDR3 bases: TGTGCCAGCAGTTTAGGTCCGGGGAAACAAGAGACCCAGTACTTC.

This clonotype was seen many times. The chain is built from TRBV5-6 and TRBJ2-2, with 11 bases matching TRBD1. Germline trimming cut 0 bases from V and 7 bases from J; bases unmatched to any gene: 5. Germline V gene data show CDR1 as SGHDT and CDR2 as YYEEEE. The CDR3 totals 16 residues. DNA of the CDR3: TGTGCCAGCAGCTTGGGCCGGACAGGGGGCTTCGGGGAGCTGTTTTTT. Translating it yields CASSLGRTGGFGELFF.

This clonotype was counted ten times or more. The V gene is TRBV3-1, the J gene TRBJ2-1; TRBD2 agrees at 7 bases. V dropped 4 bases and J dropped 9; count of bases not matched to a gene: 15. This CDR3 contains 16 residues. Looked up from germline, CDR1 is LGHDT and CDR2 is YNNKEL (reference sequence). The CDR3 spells CASSPRLAGLVAEQFF. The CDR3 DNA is TGTGCCAGCAGCCCACGACTAGCCGGTCTGGTCGCTGAGCAGTTCTTC.

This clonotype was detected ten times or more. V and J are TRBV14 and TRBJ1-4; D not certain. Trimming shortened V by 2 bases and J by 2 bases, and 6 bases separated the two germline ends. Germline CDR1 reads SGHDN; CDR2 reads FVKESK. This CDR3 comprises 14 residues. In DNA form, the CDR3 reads TGTGCCAGCAGCCAACTTTTGACTAATGAAAAACTGTTTTTT. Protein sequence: CASSQLLTNEKLFF.

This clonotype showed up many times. CDR3 DNA sequence: TGTGCCACCGGACAGGGGAGAATAACTGGGGCCAACGTCCTGACTTTC. Amino acids: CATGQGRITGANVLTF. The chain uses TRBV18 and TRBJ2-6; 9 positions match TRBD1. V was pared by 10 bases and J by 2 bases, with 9 bases of the junction left unmatched. This CDR3 has 16 amino acids. Germline CDR1 and CDR2: KGHSH and LQKENI.

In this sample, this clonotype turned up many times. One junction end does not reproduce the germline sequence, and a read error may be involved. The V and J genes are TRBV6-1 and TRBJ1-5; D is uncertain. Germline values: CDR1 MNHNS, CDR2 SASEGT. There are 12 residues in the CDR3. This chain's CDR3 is CASSELAQSQHF. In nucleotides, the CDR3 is TGTGCCAGCAGTGAACTAGCTCAGTCCCAGCATTTT.

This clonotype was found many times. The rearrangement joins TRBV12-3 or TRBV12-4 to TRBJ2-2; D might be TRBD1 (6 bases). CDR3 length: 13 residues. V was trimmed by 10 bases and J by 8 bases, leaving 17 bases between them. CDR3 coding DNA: TGTGCCACGGGCACAGGGACGGCTGGGGAGCTGTTTTTT. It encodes CATGTGTAGELFF.

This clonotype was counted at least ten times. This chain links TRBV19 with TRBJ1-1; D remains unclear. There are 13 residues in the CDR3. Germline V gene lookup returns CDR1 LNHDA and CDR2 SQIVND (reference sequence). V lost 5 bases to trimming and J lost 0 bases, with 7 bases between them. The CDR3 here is CASSVTLNTEAFF. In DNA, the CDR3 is TGTGCCAGTAGTGTCACCCTGAACACTGAAGCTTTCTTT.

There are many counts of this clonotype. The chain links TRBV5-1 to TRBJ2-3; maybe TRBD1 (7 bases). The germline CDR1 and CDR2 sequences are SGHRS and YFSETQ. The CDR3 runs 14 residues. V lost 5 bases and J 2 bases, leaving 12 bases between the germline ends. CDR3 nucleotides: TGCGCCAGCAGGCGGGACAGAATCACAGATACGCAGTATTTT. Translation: CASRRDRITDTQYF. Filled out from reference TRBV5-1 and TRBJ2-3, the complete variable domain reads KAGVTQTPRYLIKTRGQQVTLSCSPISGHRSVSWYQQTPGQGLQFLFEYFSETQRNKGNFPGRFSGRQFSNSRSEMNVSTLELGDSALYLCASRRDRITDTQYFGPGTRLTVL.

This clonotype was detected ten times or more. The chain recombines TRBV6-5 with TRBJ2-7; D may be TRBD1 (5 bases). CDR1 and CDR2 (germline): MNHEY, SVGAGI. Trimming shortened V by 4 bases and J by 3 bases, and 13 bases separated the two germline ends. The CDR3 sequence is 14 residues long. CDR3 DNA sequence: TGTGCCAGCAGTTTCAGGGTACTCGGCTACGAGCAGTACTTC. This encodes CASSFRVLGYEQYF.

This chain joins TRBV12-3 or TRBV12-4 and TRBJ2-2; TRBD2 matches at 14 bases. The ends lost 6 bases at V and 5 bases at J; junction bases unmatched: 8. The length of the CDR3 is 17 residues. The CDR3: CASRSTSGGAGTGELFF. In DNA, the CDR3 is TGTGCCAGCAGGTCGACTAGCGGGGGGGCCGGAACCGGGGAGCTGTTTTTT.

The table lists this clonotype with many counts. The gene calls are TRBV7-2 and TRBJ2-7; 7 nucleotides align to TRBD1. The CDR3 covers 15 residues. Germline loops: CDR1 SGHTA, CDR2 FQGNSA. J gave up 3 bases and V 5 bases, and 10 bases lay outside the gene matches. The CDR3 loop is CASSQDRFSFYEQYF. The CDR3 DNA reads TGTGCCAGCAGCCAGGACAGGTTCTCATTCTACGAGCAGTACTTC.

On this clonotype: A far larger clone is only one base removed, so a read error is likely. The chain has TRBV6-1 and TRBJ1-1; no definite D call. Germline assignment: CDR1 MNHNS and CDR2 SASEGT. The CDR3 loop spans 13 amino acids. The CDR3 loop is CASSTGPFTVAFF. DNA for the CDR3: TGTGCCAGCAGCACCGGGCCCTTCACTGTAGCTTTCTTT.

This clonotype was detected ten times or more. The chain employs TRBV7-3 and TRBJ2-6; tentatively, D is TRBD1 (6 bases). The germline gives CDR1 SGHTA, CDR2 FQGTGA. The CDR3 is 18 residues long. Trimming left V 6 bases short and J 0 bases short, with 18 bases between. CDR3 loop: CASSKRQESFSGANVLTF. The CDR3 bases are TGTGCCAGCAGTAAGAGACAGGAGAGCTTCTCTGGGGCCAACGTCCTGACTTTC.

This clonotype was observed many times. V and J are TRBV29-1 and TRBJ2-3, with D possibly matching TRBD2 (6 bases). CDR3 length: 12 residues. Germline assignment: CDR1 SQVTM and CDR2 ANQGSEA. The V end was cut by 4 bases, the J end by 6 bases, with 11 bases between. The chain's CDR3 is CSVVPGEDTQYF. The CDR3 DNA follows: TGCAGCGTTGTGCCGGGGGAGGATACGCAGTATTTT.

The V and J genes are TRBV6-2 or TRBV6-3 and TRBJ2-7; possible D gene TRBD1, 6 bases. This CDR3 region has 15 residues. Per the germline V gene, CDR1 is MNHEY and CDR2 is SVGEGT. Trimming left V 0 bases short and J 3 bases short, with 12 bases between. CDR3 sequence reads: CASSYSRQVDYEQYF. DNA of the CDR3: TGTGCCAGCAGTTACTCGAGACAGGTTGACTACGAGCAGTACTTC.

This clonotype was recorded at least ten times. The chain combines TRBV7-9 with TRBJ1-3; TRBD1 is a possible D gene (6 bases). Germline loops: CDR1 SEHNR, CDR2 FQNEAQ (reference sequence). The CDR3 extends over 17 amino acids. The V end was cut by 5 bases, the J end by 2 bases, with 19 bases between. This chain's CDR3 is CASSIRTAVGPGNTIYF. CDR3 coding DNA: TGTGCCAGCAGCATTAGGACAGCCGTCGGACCTGGAAACACCATATATTTT. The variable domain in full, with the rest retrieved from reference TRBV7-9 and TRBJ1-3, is DTGVSQNPRHKITKRGQNVTFRCDPISEHNRLYWYRQTLGQGPEFLTYFQNEAQLEKSRLLSDRFSAERPKGSFSTLEIQRTEQGDSAMYLCASSIRTAVGPGNTIYFGEGSWLTVV.

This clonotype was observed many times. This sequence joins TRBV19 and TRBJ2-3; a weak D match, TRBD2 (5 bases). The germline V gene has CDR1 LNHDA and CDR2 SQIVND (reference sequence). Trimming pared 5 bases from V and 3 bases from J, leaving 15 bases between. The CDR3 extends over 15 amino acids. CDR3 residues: CASSREMLGTDTQYF. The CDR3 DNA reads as TGTGCCAGTAGTCGGGAAATGCTTGGGACAGATACGCAGTATTTT.

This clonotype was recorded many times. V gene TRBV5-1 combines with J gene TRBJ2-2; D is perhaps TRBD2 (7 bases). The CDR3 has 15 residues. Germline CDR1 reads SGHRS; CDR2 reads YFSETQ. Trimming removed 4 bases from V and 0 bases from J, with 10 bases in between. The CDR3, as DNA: TGCGCCAGCAGCCAGGGGACTACGAACACCGGGGAGCTGTTTTTT. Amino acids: CASSQGTTNTGELFF.

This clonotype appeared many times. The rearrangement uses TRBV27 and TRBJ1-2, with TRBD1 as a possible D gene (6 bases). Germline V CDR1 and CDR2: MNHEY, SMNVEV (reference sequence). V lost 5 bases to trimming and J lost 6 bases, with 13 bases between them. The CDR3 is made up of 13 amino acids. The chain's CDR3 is CASSKGGRDGYTF. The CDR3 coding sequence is TGTGCCAGCAGTAAGGGGGGCAGGGATGGCTACACCTTC.

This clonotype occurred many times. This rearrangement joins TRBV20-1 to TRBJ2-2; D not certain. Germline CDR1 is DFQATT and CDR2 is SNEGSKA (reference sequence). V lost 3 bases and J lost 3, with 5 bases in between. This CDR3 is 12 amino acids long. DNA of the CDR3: TGCAGTGCTAGTCCGCACACCGGGGAGCTGTTTTTT. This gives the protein CSASPHTGELFF.